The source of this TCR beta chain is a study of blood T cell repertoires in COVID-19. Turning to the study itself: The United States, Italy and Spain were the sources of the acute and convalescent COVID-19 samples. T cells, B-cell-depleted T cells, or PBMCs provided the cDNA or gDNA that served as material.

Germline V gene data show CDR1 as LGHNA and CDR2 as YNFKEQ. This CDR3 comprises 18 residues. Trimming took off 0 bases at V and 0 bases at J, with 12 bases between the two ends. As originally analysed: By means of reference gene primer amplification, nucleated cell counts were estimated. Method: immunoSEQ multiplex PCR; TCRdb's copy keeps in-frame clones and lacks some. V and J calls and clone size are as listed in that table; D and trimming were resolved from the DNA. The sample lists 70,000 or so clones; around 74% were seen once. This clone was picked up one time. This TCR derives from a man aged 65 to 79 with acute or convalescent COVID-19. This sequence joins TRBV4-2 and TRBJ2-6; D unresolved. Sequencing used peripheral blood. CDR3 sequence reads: CASSQDEAQSSGANVLTF. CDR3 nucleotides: TGTGCCAGCAGCCAAGATGAAGCCCAAAGCTCTGGGGCCAACGTCCTGACTTTC.